Listed here are 8 T cell receptor beta chains from one sample, sequenced in a study of CD8+CD57+ T cells in acquired aplastic anemia. TCR beta VDJ and CDR3 profiles were obtained from a genomic DNA template. TCRdb redid the calling of the reads with MiXCR, one entry per CDR3 protein. The data show more than 150,000 distinct CDR3 sequences, around half seen once. In patients chosen for sequencing, flow cytometry had shown CD8+CD57+ cell expansion. Sequencing used sorted CD4+, CD8+, or CD8+CD57+ T cells (not recorded which) from PBMCs. The receptors derive from a human donor with aplastic anemia.

The chain employs TRBV6-9 and TRBJ1-6; no reliable D call. This CDR3 region has 16 residues. From germline, CDR1 is MNHGY and CDR2 SVAAGI. V was clipped by 3 bases and J by 10 bases, with 19 bases between them. CDR3 nucleotide sequence: TGTGCCAGCAGTTACTCGCCTTTCCTAGTGGGGTCACCCCTCCACTTT. This gives the protein CASSYSPFLVGSPLHF.

The rearrangement links TRBV3-1 to TRBJ1-2, with a tentative D call TRBD1 (5 bases). This CDR3 is 15 amino acids long. Deletions cut 6 bases from V and 3 bases from J, with 17 bases between. Germline assignment: CDR1 LGHDT and CDR2 YNNKEL (reference sequence). CDR3 sequence: CASSTGRTRYYGYTF. The CDR3 nucleotides are TGTGCCAGCAGTACGGGGCGGACTCGCTACTATGGCTACACCTTC. Looking up the rest from reference TRBV3-1 and TRBJ1-2 gives the full variable domain: DTAVSQTPKYLVTQMGNDKSIKCEQNLGHDTMYWYKQDSKKFLKIMFSYNNKELIINETVPNRFSPKSPDKAHLNLHINSLELGDSAVYFCASSTGRTRYYGYTFGSGTRLTVV.

The chain couples TRBV2 to TRBJ2-1; TRBD2 is a possible D gene (6 bases). Per the germline V gene, CDR1 is SNHLY and CDR2 is FYNNEI. V lost 2 bases and J 8 bases, leaving 16 bases between the germline ends. The CDR3 covers 15 residues. CDR3 sequence: CASSESRGKRYEQFF. As DNA, the CDR3 is TGTGCCAGCAGTGAATCTCGGGGGAAGCGGTATGAGCAGTTCTTC.

The chain links TRBV5-1 to TRBJ2-7, with TRBD2 as a possible D gene (5 bases). Per germline, CDR1 SGHRS and CDR2 YFSETQ. The V end was cut by 5 bases, the J end by 4 bases, with 7 bases between. The CDR3 totals 11 residues. CDR3 amino acids: CASREEYEQYF. The DNA for the CDR3 is TGCGCCAGCAGGGAGGAGTACGAGCAGTACTTC.

Many counts were recorded for this clonotype. V and J are TRBV12-3 or TRBV12-4 and TRBJ1-1; D uncertain. The CDR3 is 12 residues long. V lost 1 base, J lost 10 bases, and 10 bases lay in between. The CDR3: CASSLVAESAFF. DNA of the CDR3: TGTGCCAGCAGTTTAGTGGCTGAGTCAGCTTTCTTT.

This clonotype was observed at least ten times. V is TRBV10-3 and J is TRBJ2-2, with D possibly TRBD2 on 6 matching bases. Germline CDR1 reads ENHRY; CDR2 reads SYGVKD. Trimming removed 11 bases at V and 7 bases at J, with 26 bases between. The CDR3 sequence is 16 residues long. The CDR3 DNA is TGTGCCTCTCACCCATATAGCGGTGCCGGAATCGGGGAGCTGTTTTTT. Its protein product is CASHPYSGAGIGELFF.

In its sample, this clonotype was seen many times. The chain combines TRBV12-3 or TRBV12-4 with TRBJ2-7, with TRBD1 as a possible D gene (6 bases). Trimming left V 2 bases short and J 4 bases short, with 9 bases between. This CDR3 has 13 amino acids. The CDR3 DNA sequence: TGTGCCAGCAGTTTATGGGGGCCGTACGAGCAGTACTTC. Translation gives CASSLWGPYEQYF.

This clonotype was detected ten times or more. The rearrangement links TRBV15 to TRBJ1-5; 7 nucleotides match TRBD1. The CDR3 covers 14 residues. Germline CDR1 is LNHNV and CDR2 is YYDKDF (reference sequence). The trim removed 0 bases at V and 7 bases at J, leaving 3 bases unmatched. The chain's CDR3 is CATSRDRGGQPQHF. CDR3 DNA: TGTGCCACCAGCAGAGACAGGGGGGGACAGCCCCAGCATTTT.